The 22 T cell receptor beta chains below come from one sample, sequenced in a study of T cell responses to AZD1222 COVID-19 vaccine (dated by TCRdb to the early 2020s). The time point label for this specimen denotes: about 28 days (+/-7) after the second vaccine dose. The library was built by means of the immunoSEQ multiplex PCR assay. The table was pulled from immuneACCESS by TCRdb, which kept in-frame rearrangements only. Such tables lose some clones; where checked, under half of the loss comes from unresolved V genes, and the rest has no known cause. The sample data list 160,000 or so clones, and about nine tenths of these were observed just once. The ten largest account for about 9.8% of the sample. Specimen: peripheral blood, collected 28 days after the second AZD1222 dose. These receptors were taken from an adult who received the AZD1222 COVID-19 vaccine.

The chain uses TRBV12-3 or TRBV12-4 and TRBJ1-1, with D uncertain. Trimming removed 3 bases at V and 1 base at J, with 6 bases between. CDR3 length: 13 residues. The CDR3 DNA is TGTGCCAGCAGTTTCCGAGAGAACACTGAAGCTTTCTTT. Protein product: CASSFRENTEAFF.

The chain is built from TRBV19 and TRBJ2-1; 13 nucleotides match TRBD2. The junction had 3 bases not matched to a gene; V was cut back by 6 bases and J by 10 bases. CDR3 size: 13 residues. CDR1 and CDR2 (germline): LNHDA, SQIVND (reference sequence). The CDR3 sequence: CASSLGLAGEQFF. The CDR3 nucleotides read TGTGCCAGTAGCTTGGGACTAGCGGGGGAGCAGTTCTTC.

The rearrangement links TRBV7-5 to TRBJ2-3; the table's D call TRBD2 went unverified against the DNA. TRBV7-5 is given as a pseudogene. The CDR3 totals 15 residues. As DNA, the CDR3 is TGTGCCAGAAGCCGCTTCCCGGGAGTATCCGATACGCAGTATTTT. This translates into CARSRFPGVSDTQYF.

V and J are TRBV5-4 and TRBJ2-3, with TRBD2 identical over 12 bases. Germline lookup yields CDR1 SGHNT and CDR2 YYREEE (reference sequence). V trimming: 0 bases; J trimming: 4 bases; junction bases outside the gene matches: 3. CDR3 length: 16 amino acids. The CDR3, as DNA: TGTGCCAGCAGCTTGGGACTAGCGGGAGATTCAGATACGCAGTATTTT. Its protein is CASSLGLAGDSDTQYF.

J is TRBJ1-2 and V is TRBV7-8; tentative D call: TRBD1 (6 bases). V was trimmed by 2 bases and J by 4 bases, leaving 17 bases between them. This CDR3 has 16 residues. Germline V gene data show CDR1 as SGHVS and CDR2 as FQNEAQ. CDR3 bases: TGTGCCAGCAGCTTATCGTCGGGGGGGCTAAGCTATGGCTACACCTTC. Amino acid sequence: CASSLSSGGLSYGYTF.

The chain joins TRBV4-1 to TRBJ1-2; 7 positions agree with TRBD1. Trimming removed 1 base from V and 4 bases from J; junction bases left unmatched: 9. Germline V gene data show CDR1 as MGHRA and CDR2 as YSYEKL. This CDR3 comprises 16 residues. Here the CDR3 reads CASSQVKGARGYGYTF. The CDR3, as DNA: TGCGCCAGCAGCCAAGTAAAGGGGGCAAGGGGCTATGGCTACACCTTC.

This clone came up once. This chain uses TRBV13 with TRBJ1-3; no clear D gene. The CDR3 loop spans 15 amino acids. Germline CDR1 and CDR2: PRHDT and FYEKMQ (reference sequence). Trimming pared 7 bases from V and 6 bases from J, leaving 19 bases between. CDR3 nucleotides: TGTGCCAGCAACTATGCCCGTTCATCGGAAAACACCATATATTTT. Protein sequence: CASNYARSSENTIYF.

The rearrangement links TRBV6-1 to TRBJ2-3; possible D gene TRBD2, 6 bases. The CDR3 loop spans 15 amino acids. Germline lookup yields CDR1 MNHNS and CDR2 SASEGT. V lost 3 bases to trimming and J lost 3 bases, with 13 bases between them. CDR3 nucleotide sequence: TGTGCCAGCAGTGACGGGGGAGTTGGAACAGATACGCAGTATTTT. Translated: CASSDGGVGTDTQYF.

This chain connects TRBV28 to TRBJ1-2; tentative D call: TRBD1 (5 bases). CDR1 is MDHEN and CDR2 is SYDVKM in the germline V gene. Trimming took off 6 bases at V and 4 bases at J, with 21 bases between the two ends. The CDR3 is 16 residues long. The CDR3, as DNA: TGTGCCAGCAGCCAAACCCCAGGCGGGGGTCTCTATGGCTACACCTTC. Amino acid sequence: CASSQTPGGGLYGYTF.

The chain joins TRBV19 to TRBJ1-2; a possible D gene is TRBD1 (5 bases). CDR3 length: 12 amino acids. Germline V gives CDR1 LNHDA, CDR2 SQIVND (reference sequence). Trimming took 5 bases from V and 7 from J, leaving 11 bases between them. Written as DNA, the CDR3 is TGTGCCAGTAGTGTAGGGGTTCGTGGCTACACCTTC. This gives the protein CASSVGVRGYTF.

The genes are TRBV19 and TRBJ2-7; D remains ambiguous. V gave up 6 bases and J gave up 3 bases, with 15 bases separating them. The length of the CDR3 is 14 residues. Germline CDR1 LNHDA, CDR2 SQIVND (reference sequence). The CDR3 sequence is CASSPSQLGYEQYF. CDR3 nucleotides: TGTGCCAGTAGCCCCAGCCAGCTGGGCTACGAGCAGTACTTC.

J is TRBJ1-3 and V is TRBV28; 10 bases line up with TRBD2. Judging by the DNA end, TRBJ2-2 fits better; the J call may be wrong. The CDR3 runs 15 residues. The germline V gene encodes CDR1 MDHEN and CDR2 SYDVKM. The CDR3 DNA sequence: TGTGCCAGCCGGGGGCTAGCGGGAGTTTCCGGGGAGCTGTTTTTT. This translates into CASRGLAGVSGELFF.

This chain joins TRBV16 and TRBJ1-5; no reliable D call. V was cut by 3 bases and J by 0 bases, with 12 bases left in between. The germline CDR1 and CDR2 sequences are KGHSY and FQNENV. The CDR3 loop spans 16 amino acids. The DNA for the CDR3 is TGTGCCAGCAGCCAGGGGATCCCCCTTAGCAATCAGCCCCAGCATTTT. Amino acids: CASSQGIPLSNQPQHF.

V gene TRBV7-3 combines with J gene TRBJ2-1, with D possibly being TRBD2 (7 bases). Per the germline V gene, CDR1 is SGHTA and CDR2 is FQGTGA. This CDR3 is 18 amino acids long. V lost 2 bases and J lost 8, with 25 bases in between. The CDR3 DNA reads TGTGCCAGCAGCTTATTGGCGAACAGGGCGACTAGCTTCCATGAGCAGTTCTTC. This codes for CASSLLANRATSFHEQFF.

The chain is built from TRBV7-9 and TRBJ1-2; D may be TRBD1 (5 bases). The CDR3 consists of 13 residues. Germline lookup yields CDR1 SEHNR and CDR2 FQNEAQ (reference sequence). Trimming cost V 5 bases and J 3 bases, with 10 bases left between them. The CDR3 sequence: CASSGGEYYGYTF. As DNA, the CDR3 is TGTGCCAGCAGCGGAGGGGAATACTATGGCTACACCTTC.

The rearrangement links TRBV27 to TRBJ2-3; 10 bases map to TRBD2. In germline, CDR1 is MNHEY, CDR2 SMNVEV (reference sequence). This CDR3 contains 15 residues. J lost 0 bases, V lost 6 bases, and 3 bases had no gene match. The CDR3 region is CASRLAGTSTDTQYF. CDR3 sequence (DNA): TGTGCCAGCAGACTAGCGGGGACTAGCACAGATACGCAGTATTTT.

The chain combines TRBV7-9 with TRBJ2-2; weak D call: TRBD1 (6 bases). The V end lost 5 bases, the J end lost 5 bases, and 21 bases lay between the germline ends. This CDR3 comprises 17 residues. CDR1 is SEHNR, CDR2 FQNEAQ, per germline (reference sequence). DNA for the CDR3: TGTGCCAGCAGCACGACAGGCCTCTCTTTGGGTACCGGGGAGCTGTTTTTT. Its translation: CASSTTGLSLGTGELFF. The variable domain in full, completed from reference TRBV7-9 and TRBJ2-2, reads DTGVSQNPRHKITKRGQNVTFRCDPISEHNRLYWYRQTLGQGPEFLTYFQNEAQLEKSRLLSDRFSAERPKGSFSTLEIQRTEQGDSAMYLCASSTTGLSLGTGELFFGEGSRLTVL.

This rearrangement joins TRBV18 to TRBJ2-7; 9 nucleotides match TRBD1. From germline, CDR1 is KGHSH and CDR2 LQKENI. V was clipped by 3 bases and J by 5 bases; unmatched bases: 8. The CDR3 has 15 amino acids. The CDR3 here is CASSPRDREGNEQYF. CDR3 in DNA: TGTGCCAGCTCACCCCGGGACAGGGAGGGGAACGAGCAGTACTTC.

The chain employs TRBV7-2 and TRBJ1-6, with D perhaps matching TRBD1 (5 bases). This CDR3 is built from 17 residues. Trimming cost V 5 bases and J 2 bases, with 16 bases left between them. Germline CDR1 SGHTA, CDR2 FQGNSA. CDR3 region: CASSRDPTGTYNSPLHF. The CDR3 region has the DNA TGTGCCAGCAGCCGTGACCCCACAGGAACCTATAATTCACCCCTCCACTTT.

The chain joins TRBV5-1 to TRBJ2-2; TRBD1 might be the D (5 bases). CDR1 and CDR2 from the germline V gene are SGHRS and YFSETQ. The CDR3 has 15 residues. The V end lost 2 bases, the J end lost 7 bases, and 15 bases lay between the germline ends. This CDR3 is CASSFGRVTGGELFF. DNA for the CDR3: TGCGCCAGCAGCTTCGGCAGGGTGACTGGCGGGGAGCTGTTTTTT.

This rearrangement joins TRBV6-2 or TRBV6-3 to TRBJ2-7; D is perhaps TRBD2 (5 bases). Germline V gene data show CDR1 as MNHEY and CDR2 as SVGEGT. Trimming took off 2 bases at V and 6 bases at J, with 17 bases between the two ends. The CDR3 has 15 amino acids. For the CDR3, the DNA is TGTGCCAGCAGTTACGTTGGGCGAGCGGTGGGCGAGCAGTACTTC. It is translated as CASSYVGRAVGEQYF.

Written as DNA, the CDR3 is TGTGCCACCAGTTCCGCCAGCTCCTACAATGAGCAGTTCTTC. Its protein is CATSSASSYNEQFF. The chain joins TRBV24-1 to TRBJ2-1; D uncertain. This CDR3 has 14 residues. Germline V gives CDR1 KGHDR, CDR2 SFDVKD. Trimming removed 6 bases from V and 0 bases from J, with 8 bases in between.